A selection of T cell receptor beta chains follows, all from one sample in a study of T cell responses to AZD1222 COVID-19 vaccine. Sequenced by immunoSEQ multiplex PCR; TCRdb stores in-frame clones only, minus some. The sample has about 120,000 clones, 80% to 90% seen once. Material: peripheral blood, obtained on day 0 of AZD1222 vaccination. All receptors come from an adult in good health. The CDR3 runs from the conserved cysteine through the conserved F or W. D genes are given only for firm matches. The size of a clone is reported for some rows only, either as once, few or many, or as a class for expanded clones.

d_call,j_call,v_call,clone_size,cdr3_nt,cdr3_aa
.,TRBJ1-1,TRBV29-1,.,TGCAGCGTTGCCCCCGCCACAGGGACGTACACTGAAGCTTTCTTT,CSVAPATGTYTEAFF
TRBD1,TRBJ2-1,TRBV2,.,TGTGCCAGCAGTGTTGACAGGGTCAATGAGCAGTTCTTC,CASSVDRVNEQFF
.,TRBJ2-7,TRBV25-1,.,TGTGCCAGCAGTGAATACCGGGGCGCCCCGGGGGAGCAGTACTTC,CASSEYRGAPGEQYF
TRBD1,TRBJ2-7,TRBV9,.,TGTGCCAGCAGCGTAGCTCCGGGACAGGACTCCTACGAGCAGTACTTC,CASSVAPGQDSYEQYF
TRBD1,TRBJ1-1,TRBV7-3,.,TGTGCCAGCAGCTCAGGGACAGGTATGAACACTGAAGCTTTCTTT,CASSSGTGMNTEAFF
.,TRBJ2-7,TRBV19,.,TGTGCCAGTAGAACCTCGGGGGTGAGGTACGAGCAGTACTTC,CASRTSGVRYEQYF
TRBD1,TRBJ2-1,TRBV10-3,.,TGTGCCATCAGTGAGTTAGGACAGGGCGTGCAGTTCTTC,CAISELGQGVQFF
.,TRBJ2-7,TRBV10-2,.,TGCGCCAGCAGTGAGAGAGGATTGACAGGACCGGACGAGCAGTACTTC,CASSERGLTGPDEQYF
.,TRBJ2-5,TRBV10-2,.,TGCGCCAGCAGTGGGGCCGGGAGCGGCCAAGAGACCCAGTACTTC,CASSGAGSGQETQYF
.,TRBJ2-7,TRBV18,.,TGTGCCAGCTCACCACCAGTGGGGGTATACGAGCAGTACTTC,CASSPPVGVYEQYF
.,TRBJ1-3,TRBV6-1,few,TGTGCCAGCAGTGAACGAGGGGGAGGAAACACCATATATTTT,CASSERGGGNTIYF